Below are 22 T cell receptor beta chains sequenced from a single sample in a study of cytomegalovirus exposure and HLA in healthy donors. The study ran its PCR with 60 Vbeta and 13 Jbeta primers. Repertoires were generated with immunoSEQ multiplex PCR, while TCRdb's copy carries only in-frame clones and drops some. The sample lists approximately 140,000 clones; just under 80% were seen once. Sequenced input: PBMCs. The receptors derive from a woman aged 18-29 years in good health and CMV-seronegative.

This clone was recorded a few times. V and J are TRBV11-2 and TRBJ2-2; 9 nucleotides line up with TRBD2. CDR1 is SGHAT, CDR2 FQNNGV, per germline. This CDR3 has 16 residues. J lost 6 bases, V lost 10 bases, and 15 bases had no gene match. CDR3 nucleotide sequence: TGTGCCACTACCTCCGGCGGCGGGAGGGCCTCCGGGGAGCTGTTTTTT. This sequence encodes CATTSGGGRASGELFF.

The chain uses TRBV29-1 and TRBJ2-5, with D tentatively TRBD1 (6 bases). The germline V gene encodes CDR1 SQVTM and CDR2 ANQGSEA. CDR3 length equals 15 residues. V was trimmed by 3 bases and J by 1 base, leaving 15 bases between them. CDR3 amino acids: CSVEWRTERQETQYF. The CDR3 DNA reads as TGCAGCGTTGAGTGGAGGACAGAACGCCAAGAGACCCAGTACTTC.

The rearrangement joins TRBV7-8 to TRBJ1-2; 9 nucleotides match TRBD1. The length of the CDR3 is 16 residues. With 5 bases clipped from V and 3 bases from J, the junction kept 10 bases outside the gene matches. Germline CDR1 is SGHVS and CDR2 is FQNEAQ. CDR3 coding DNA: TGTGCCAGCAGCAAAACTAGGACAGGGGAGGACTATGGCTACACCTTC. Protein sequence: CASSKTRTGEDYGYTF.

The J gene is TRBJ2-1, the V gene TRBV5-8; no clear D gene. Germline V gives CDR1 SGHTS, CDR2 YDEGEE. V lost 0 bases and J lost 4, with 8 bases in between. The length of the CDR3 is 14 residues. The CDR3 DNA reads TGTGCCAGCAGCTTGGGTGCAGGTTACAATGAGCAGTTCTTC. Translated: CASSLGAGYNEQFF.

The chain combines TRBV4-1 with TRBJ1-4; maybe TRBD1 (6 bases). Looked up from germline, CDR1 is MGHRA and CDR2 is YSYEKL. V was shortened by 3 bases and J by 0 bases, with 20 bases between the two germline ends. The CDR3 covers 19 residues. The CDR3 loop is CASSHGGGRRISTNEKLFF. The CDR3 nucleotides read TGCGCCAGCAGCCATGGGGGCGGCAGGAGGATATCAACTAATGAAAAACTGTTTTTT.

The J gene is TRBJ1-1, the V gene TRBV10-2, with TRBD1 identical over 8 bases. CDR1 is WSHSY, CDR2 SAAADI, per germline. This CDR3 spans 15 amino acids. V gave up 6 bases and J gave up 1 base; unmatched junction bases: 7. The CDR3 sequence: CASRTTGASNTEAFF. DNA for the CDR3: TGCGCCAGCAGGACGACAGGGGCGTCGAACACTGAAGCTTTCTTT.

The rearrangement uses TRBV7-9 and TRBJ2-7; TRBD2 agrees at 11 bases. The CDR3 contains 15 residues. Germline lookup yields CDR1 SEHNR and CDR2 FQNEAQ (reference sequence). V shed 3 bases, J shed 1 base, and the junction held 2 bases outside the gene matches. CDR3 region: CASSFGTSGSYEQYF. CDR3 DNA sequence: TGTGCCAGCAGCTTTGGGACTAGCGGTTCCTACGAGCAGTACTTC.

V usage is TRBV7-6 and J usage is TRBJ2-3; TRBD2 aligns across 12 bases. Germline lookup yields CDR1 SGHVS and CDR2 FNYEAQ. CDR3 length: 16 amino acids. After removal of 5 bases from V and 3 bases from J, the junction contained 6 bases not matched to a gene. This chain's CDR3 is CASSPRLAGETDTQYF. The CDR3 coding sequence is TGTGCCAGCAGCCCACGACTAGCGGGAGAAACAGATACGCAGTATTTT.

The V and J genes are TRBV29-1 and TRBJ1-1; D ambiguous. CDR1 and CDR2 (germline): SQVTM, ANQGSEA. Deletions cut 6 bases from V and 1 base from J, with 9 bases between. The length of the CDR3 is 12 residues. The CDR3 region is CSVGSGNTEAFF. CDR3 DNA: TGCAGCGTGGGAAGCGGGAACACTGAAGCTTTCTTT.

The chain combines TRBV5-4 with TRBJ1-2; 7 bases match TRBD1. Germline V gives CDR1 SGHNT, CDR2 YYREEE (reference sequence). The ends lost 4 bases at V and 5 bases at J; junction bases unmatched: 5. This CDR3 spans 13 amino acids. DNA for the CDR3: TGTGCCAGCAGCCGGACAGGAGGATATGGCTACACCTTC. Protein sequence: CASSRTGGYGYTF.

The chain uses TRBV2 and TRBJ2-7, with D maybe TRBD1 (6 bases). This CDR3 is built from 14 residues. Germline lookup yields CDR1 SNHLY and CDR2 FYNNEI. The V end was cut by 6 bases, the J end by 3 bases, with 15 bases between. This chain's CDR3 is CASREDSNYYEQYF. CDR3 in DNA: TGTGCCAGCAGGGAGGACAGTAACTACTACGAGCAGTACTTC.

CDR3 nucleotides: TGTGCCAGCAGTTTAGCGGGAGGGCCGAAGCAGTACTTC. Protein product: CASSLAGGPKQYF. This rearrangement joins TRBV5-8 to TRBJ2-7, with 11 bases fitting TRBD2. Looked up from germline, CDR1 is SGHTS and CDR2 is YDEGEE. V shed 5 bases and J 8 bases; nucleotides not matched to a gene: 6. The CDR3 contains 13 residues.

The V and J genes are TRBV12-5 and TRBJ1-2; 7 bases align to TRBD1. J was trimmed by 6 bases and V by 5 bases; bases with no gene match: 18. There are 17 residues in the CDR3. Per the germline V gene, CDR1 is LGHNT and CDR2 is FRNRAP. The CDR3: CASGEQGSGGSYHGYTF. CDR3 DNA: TGTGCTAGTGGTGAACAGGGGAGCGGAGGGTCCTATCATGGCTACACCTTC.

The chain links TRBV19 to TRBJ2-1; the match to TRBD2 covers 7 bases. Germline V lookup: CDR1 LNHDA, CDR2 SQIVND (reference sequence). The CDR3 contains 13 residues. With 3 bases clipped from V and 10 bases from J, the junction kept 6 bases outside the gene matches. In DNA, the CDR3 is TGTGCCAGTAGTATGGCGGGAGTGGGGGAGCAGTTCTTC. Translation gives CASSMAGVGEQFF.

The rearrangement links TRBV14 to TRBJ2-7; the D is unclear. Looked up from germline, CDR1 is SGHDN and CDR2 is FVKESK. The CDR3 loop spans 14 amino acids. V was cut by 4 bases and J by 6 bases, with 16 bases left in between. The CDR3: CASSPTLLRGEQYF. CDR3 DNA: TGTGCCAGCAGCCCGACCCTCTTACGCGGCGAGCAGTACTTC.

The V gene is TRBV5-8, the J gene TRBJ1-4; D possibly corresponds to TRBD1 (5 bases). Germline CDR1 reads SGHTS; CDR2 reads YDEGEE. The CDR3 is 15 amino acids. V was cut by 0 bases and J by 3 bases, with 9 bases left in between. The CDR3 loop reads CASSLEGVPNEKLFF. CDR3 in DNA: TGTGCCAGCAGCTTGGAAGGGGTCCCTAATGAAAAACTGTTTTTT.

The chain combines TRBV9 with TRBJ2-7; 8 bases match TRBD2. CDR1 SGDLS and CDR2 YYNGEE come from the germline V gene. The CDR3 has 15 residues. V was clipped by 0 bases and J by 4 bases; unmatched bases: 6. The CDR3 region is CASSVDGLAKYEQYF. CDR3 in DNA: TGTGCCAGCAGCGTAGATGGACTAGCCAAGTACGAGCAGTACTTC.

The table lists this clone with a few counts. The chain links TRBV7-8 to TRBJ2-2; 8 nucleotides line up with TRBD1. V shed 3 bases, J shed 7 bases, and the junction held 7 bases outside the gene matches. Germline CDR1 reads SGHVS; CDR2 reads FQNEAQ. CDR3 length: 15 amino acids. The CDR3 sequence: CASSFARGRSGELFF. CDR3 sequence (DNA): TGTGCCAGCAGCTTTGCCAGGGGGCGCAGCGGGGAGCTGTTTTTT.

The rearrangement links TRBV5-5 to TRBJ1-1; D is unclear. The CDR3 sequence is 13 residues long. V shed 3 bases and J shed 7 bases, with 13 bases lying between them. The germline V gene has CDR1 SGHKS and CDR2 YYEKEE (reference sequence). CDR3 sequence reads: CASSSEIGSEAFF. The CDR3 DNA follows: TGTGCCAGCAGCTCCGAGATTGGGAGTGAAGCTTTCTTT.

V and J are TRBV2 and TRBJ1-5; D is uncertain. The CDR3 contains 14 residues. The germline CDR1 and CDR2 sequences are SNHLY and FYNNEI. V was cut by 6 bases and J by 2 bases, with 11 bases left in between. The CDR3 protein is CASRQEIGNQPQHF. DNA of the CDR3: TGTGCCAGCAGACAAGAAATCGGCAATCAGCCCCAGCATTTT.

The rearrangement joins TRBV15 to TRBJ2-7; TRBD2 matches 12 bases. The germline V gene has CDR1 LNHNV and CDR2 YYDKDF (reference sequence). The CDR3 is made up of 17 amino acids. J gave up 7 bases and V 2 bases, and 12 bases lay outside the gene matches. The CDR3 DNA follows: TGTGCCACCAGCAGAAACTCATGGACTAGCGGGGCCGGGGAGCAGTACTTC. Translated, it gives CATSRNSWTSGAGEQYF. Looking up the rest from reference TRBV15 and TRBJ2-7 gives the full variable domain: DAMVIQNPRYQVTQFGKPVTLSCSQTLNHNVMYWYQQKSSQAPKLLFHYYDKDFNNEADTPDNFQSRRPNTSFCFLDIRSPGLGDTAMYLCATSRNSWTSGAGEQYFGPGTRLTVT.

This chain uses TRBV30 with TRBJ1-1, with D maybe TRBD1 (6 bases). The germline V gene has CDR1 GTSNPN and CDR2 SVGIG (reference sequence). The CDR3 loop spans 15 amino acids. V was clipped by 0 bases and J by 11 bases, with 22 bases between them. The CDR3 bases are TGTGCCTGGAGTGTTACCACCGGGACAAGGAGGACGGCTTTCTTT. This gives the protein CAWSVTTGTRRTAFF.